This is a list of T cell receptor beta chains from one sample in a study of cytomegalovirus exposure and HLA in healthy donors. The table came from immunoSEQ multiplex PCR; TCRdb's copy has only in-frame clones and leaves some out. The sample shows 100,000 to 150,000 clones, about 80% of them seen only once. Material for sequencing was PBMCs. The receptors derive from a man aged 35 to 55 in good health and CMV-seronegative. Each CDR3 is given with its conserved first and last residue. The order of the fields is CDR3 DNA, CDR3 protein, clone size, D gene, J gene, V gene, CDR3 length. A D gene is named only where the DNA matches it firmly. A row's size may be missing; if present it is once, few, many or a size class.

CDR3 DNA: TGTGCCAGCAGTGACCAGGGATTTAACGCCGGGGAGCTGTTTTTT
CDR3 protein: CASSDQGFNAGELFF
clone size: .
D gene: .
J gene: TRBJ2-2
V gene: TRBV6-4
CDR3 length: 15

CDR3 DNA: TGTGCTAGTGGTTTGGGTGACAGGGGCTATGGCTACACCTTC
CDR3 protein: CASGLGDRGYGYTF
clone size: .
D gene: TRBD1
J gene: TRBJ1-2
V gene: TRBV12-5
CDR3 length: 14

CDR3 DNA: TGCAGCGCTGGGGCCCAGGCCGGGGAGCTGTTTTTT
CDR3 protein: CSAGAQAGELFF
clone size: .
D gene: .
J gene: TRBJ2-2
V gene: TRBV29-1
CDR3 length: 12

CDR3 DNA: TGTGCCAGCAGCTTCTCCGGGAACACCGGGGAGCTGTTTTTT
CDR3 protein: CASSFSGNTGELFF
clone size: .
D gene: .
J gene: TRBJ2-2
V gene: TRBV7-2
CDR3 length: 14

CDR3 DNA: TGTGCCACCAGCAGAGATAAAGCGCGGCAGGACACCTACGAGCAGTACTTC
CDR3 protein: CATSRDKARQDTYEQYF
clone size: once
D gene: .
J gene: TRBJ2-7
V gene: TRBV15
CDR3 length: 17

CDR3 DNA: TGTGCCAGCAGCCCACAGGTCCGACTAGCGGGAGGGGTGGAGGGCGAGCAGTACTTC
CDR3 protein: CASSPQVRLAGGVEGEQYF
clone size: .
D gene: TRBD2
J gene: TRBJ2-7
V gene: TRBV9
CDR3 length: 19

CDR3 DNA: TGTGCCAGCAGTCCGGGACAGGGAGTAGGGGAGCAGTACTTC
CDR3 protein: CASSPGQGVGEQYF
clone size: .
D gene: TRBD1
J gene: TRBJ2-7
V gene: TRBV28
CDR3 length: 14

CDR3 DNA: TGCGCCAGCAGCCAACAGACTAGAATCTACGAGCAGTACTTC
CDR3 protein: CASSQQTRIYEQYF
clone size: .
D gene: .
J gene: TRBJ2-7
V gene: TRBV4-1
CDR3 length: 14

CDR3 DNA: TGTGCCAGCAGCCCGGACACAGTTGGCTACACCTTC
CDR3 protein: CASSPDTVGYTF
clone size: .
D gene: .
J gene: TRBJ1-2
V gene: TRBV7-6
CDR3 length: 12

CDR3 DNA: TGTGCCAGCAGCCAAGGGGACAGGCCCTCCTATGGCTACACCTTC
CDR3 protein: CASSQGDRPSYGYTF
clone size: .
D gene: TRBD1
J gene: TRBJ1-2
V gene: TRBV14
CDR3 length: 15

CDR3 DNA: TGTGCCAGCAGTGAACCGGGGACTGTCTACACTGAAGCTTTCTTT
CDR3 protein: CASSEPGTVYTEAFF
clone size: .
D gene: .
J gene: TRBJ1-1
V gene: TRBV2
CDR3 length: 15

CDR3 DNA: TGTGCCAGCAGTTCCCAAGACAGGCAGGGCGAGCAGTACTTC
CDR3 protein: CASSSQDRQGEQYF
clone size: .
D gene: .
J gene: TRBJ2-7
V gene: TRBV28
CDR3 length: 14

CDR3 DNA: TGTGCCAGCCGGACCAGGACTAGCGGGTTTAACACCGGGGAGCTGTTTTTT
CDR3 protein: CASRTRTSGFNTGELFF
clone size: .
D gene: TRBD2
J gene: TRBJ2-2
V gene: TRBV2
CDR3 length: 17

CDR3 DNA: TGTGCCAGCAGACGGGACAGGGAGAACACTGAAGCTTTCTTT
CDR3 protein: CASRRDRENTEAFF
clone size: .
D gene: TRBD1
J gene: TRBJ1-1
V gene: TRBV25-1
CDR3 length: 14

CDR3 DNA: TGTGCCAGCAGTCCCACCCCAACCGCTCAGGGGATGGCGCTGGGGGCCAACGTCCTGACTTTC
CDR3 protein: CASSPTPTAQGMALGANVLTF
clone size: .
D gene: .
J gene: TRBJ2-6
V gene: TRBV7-8
CDR3 length: 21

CDR3 DNA: TGTGCCAGCAAGCTCCAGGCGACCAATTCACCCCTCCACTTT
CDR3 protein: CASKLQATNSPLHF
clone size: .
D gene: .
J gene: TRBJ1-6
V gene: TRBV2
CDR3 length: 14

CDR3 DNA: TGTGCCAGCTCACCACTGAGAGTGGCGGGGGTCACAGATACGCAGTATTTT
CDR3 protein: CASSPLRVAGVTDTQYF
clone size: .
D gene: TRBD2
J gene: TRBJ2-3
V gene: TRBV18
CDR3 length: 17

CDR3 DNA: TGCGCCAGCAGCCAATACGGGGAAAGCAATCAGCCCCAGCATTTT
CDR3 protein: CASSQYGESNQPQHF
clone size: .
D gene: .
J gene: TRBJ1-5
V gene: TRBV4-1
CDR3 length: 15

CDR3 DNA: TGTGCCAGCAGTTTATGGACAACGGGGTCGGACGAGCAGTACTTC
CDR3 protein: CASSLWTTGSDEQYF
clone size: few
D gene: .
J gene: TRBJ2-7
V gene: TRBV28
CDR3 length: 15

CDR3 DNA: TGCGCCAGCAGTGATCACAGGGGCTTGGGCAATGAGCAGTTCTTC
CDR3 protein: CASSDHRGLGNEQFF
clone size: .
D gene: TRBD1
J gene: TRBJ2-1
V gene: TRBV10-1
CDR3 length: 15

CDR3 DNA: TGTGCCAGCAGCTTAGGACGGGACAGCGCCGAGCAGTACTTC
CDR3 protein: CASSLGRDSAEQYF
clone size: .
D gene: TRBD1
J gene: TRBJ2-7
V gene: TRBV7-2
CDR3 length: 14

CDR3 DNA: TGTGCCAGTAGTATGAGGTCAGATCGTCAGCCCCAGCATTTT
CDR3 protein: CASSMRSDRQPQHF
clone size: .
D gene: .
J gene: TRBJ1-5
V gene: TRBV19
CDR3 length: 14

CDR3 DNA: TGTGCCACTACTACAGGCTACGAGCAGTACTTC
CDR3 protein: CATTTGYEQYF
clone size: .
D gene: .
J gene: TRBJ2-7
V gene: TRBV27
CDR3 length: 11

CDR3 DNA: TGTGCCAGCAGGGAGACTAGCGGACACACCGGGGAGCTGTTTTTT
CDR3 protein: CASRETSGHTGELFF
clone size: .
D gene: TRBD2
J gene: TRBJ2-2
V gene: TRBV2
CDR3 length: 15

CDR3 DNA: TGTGCCAGCAGCTCGGGACAGCCCAATCAGCCCCAGCATTTT
CDR3 protein: CASSSGQPNQPQHF
clone size: .
D gene: TRBD1
J gene: TRBJ1-5
V gene: TRBV7-8
CDR3 length: 14

CDR3 DNA: TGTGCCAGCAGTGGATTACAGGGATATACTGAAGCTTTCTTT
CDR3 protein: CASSGLQGYTEAFF
clone size: .
D gene: .
J gene: TRBJ1-1
V gene: TRBV2
CDR3 length: 14

CDR3 DNA: TGCGCCAGCACCAAGCTGACAGGGGAGTTGGCTGAAGCTTTCTTT
CDR3 protein: CASTKLTGELAEAFF
clone size: .
D gene: TRBD1
J gene: TRBJ1-1
V gene: TRBV10-2
CDR3 length: 15

CDR3 DNA: TGTGCCAGCGGGTTGGGACAGGGAGTTTCACCCCTCCACTTT
CDR3 protein: CASGLGQGVSPLHF
clone size: .
D gene: TRBD1
J gene: TRBJ1-6
V gene: TRBV2
CDR3 length: 14

CDR3 DNA: TGTGCCAGCAGCACCTACACAGATACGCAGTATTTT
CDR3 protein: CASSTYTDTQYF
clone size: once
D gene: .
J gene: TRBJ2-3
V gene: TRBV7-2
CDR3 length: 12

CDR3 DNA: TGCGCCAGCAGCTTGGCCGGGATGGGCACCGGGGAGCTGTTTTTT
CDR3 protein: CASSLAGMGTGELFF
clone size: once
D gene: .
J gene: TRBJ2-2
V gene: TRBV5-1
CDR3 length: 15

CDR3 DNA: TGTGCCAGCAGCACTGGACTAGCGGGAGGGCCGATCGGGGAGCTGTTTTTT
CDR3 protein: CASSTGLAGGPIGELFF
clone size: .
D gene: TRBD2
J gene: TRBJ2-2
V gene: TRBV9
CDR3 length: 17

CDR3 DNA: TGCAGCGCCAGACTAGCGGACTACTACGAGCAGTACTTC
CDR3 protein: CSARLADYYEQYF
clone size: .
D gene: TRBD2
J gene: TRBJ2-7
V gene: TRBV29-1
CDR3 length: 13

CDR3 DNA: TGTGCCAGCTCACCTCCGGGACAGGGGGCTGCCGGGGAGCTGTTTTTT
CDR3 protein: CASSPPGQGAAGELFF
clone size: once
D gene: TRBD1
J gene: TRBJ2-2
V gene: TRBV18
CDR3 length: 16

CDR3 DNA: TGTGCCAGCGAGAGGGCCCAGAACACCGGGGAGCTGTTTTTT
CDR3 protein: CASERAQNTGELFF
clone size: .
D gene: .
J gene: TRBJ2-2
V gene: TRBV5-4
CDR3 length: 14

CDR3 DNA: TGTGCCAGCAGTCCGGCCGGGGGCACCGGGGAGCTGTTTTTT
CDR3 protein: CASSPAGGTGELFF
clone size: .
D gene: .
J gene: TRBJ2-2
V gene: TRBV25-1
CDR3 length: 14

CDR3 DNA: TGTGCCAGCAGTGAAGGGTGGGGGCTGGACACTGAAGCTTTCTTT
CDR3 protein: CASSEGWGLDTEAFF
clone size: .
D gene: .
J gene: TRBJ1-1
V gene: TRBV6-1
CDR3 length: 15

CDR3 DNA: TGTGCCAGCAGCCCACCCGATACGGGAGCCCCTGGAAACACCATATATTTT
CDR3 protein: CASSPPDTGAPGNTIYF
clone size: .
D gene: .
J gene: TRBJ1-3
V gene: TRBV28
CDR3 length: 17

CDR3 DNA: TGCGCCAGCAGCTTGCAGGCCCCGTCTGGAAACACCATATATTTT
CDR3 protein: CASSLQAPSGNTIYF
clone size: .
D gene: .
J gene: TRBJ1-3
V gene: TRBV5-1
CDR3 length: 15

CDR3 DNA: TGCGCCAGCAGCCCAGAACTATCCTCAACCTACAATGAGCAGTTCTTC
CDR3 protein: CASSPELSSTYNEQFF
clone size: few
D gene: .
J gene: TRBJ2-1
V gene: TRBV4-1
CDR3 length: 16

CDR3 DNA: TGTGCCAGCAGCTTCTCGTCCGGGGAGCTGTTTTTT
CDR3 protein: CASSFSSGELFF
clone size: .
D gene: .
J gene: TRBJ2-2
V gene: TRBV7-9
CDR3 length: 12